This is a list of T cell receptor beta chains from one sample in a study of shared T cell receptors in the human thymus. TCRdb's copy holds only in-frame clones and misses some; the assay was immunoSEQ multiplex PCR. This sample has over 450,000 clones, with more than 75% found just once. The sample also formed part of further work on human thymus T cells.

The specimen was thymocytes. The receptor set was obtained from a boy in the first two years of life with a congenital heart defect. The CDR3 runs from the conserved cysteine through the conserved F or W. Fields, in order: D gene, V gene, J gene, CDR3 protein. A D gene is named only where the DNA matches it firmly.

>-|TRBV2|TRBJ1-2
CASSEAARAPGGYTF
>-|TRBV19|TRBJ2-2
CATNSGGELFF
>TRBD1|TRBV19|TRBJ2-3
CASSNGTGTDTQYF
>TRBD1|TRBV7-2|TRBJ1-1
CASSLAGTGEDSRRNTEAFF
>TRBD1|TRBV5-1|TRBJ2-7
CASSRGQGISYEQYF
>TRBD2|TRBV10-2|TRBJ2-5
CASSGPSGRRETQYF
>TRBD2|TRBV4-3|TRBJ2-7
CASSRGGSYEQYF
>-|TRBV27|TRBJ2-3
CASTPAGSKPPDTQYF
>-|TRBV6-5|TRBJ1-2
CASSLITGGHGYTF
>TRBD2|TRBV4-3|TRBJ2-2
CASSQDRSRVRGSESGELFF
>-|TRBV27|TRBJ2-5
CASSLGAQGGETQYF
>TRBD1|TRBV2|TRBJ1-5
CASKDRGGSNQPQHF
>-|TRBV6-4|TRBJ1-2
CASSDSDGQPYGYTF
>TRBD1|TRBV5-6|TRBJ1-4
CASSRDRDNEKLFF
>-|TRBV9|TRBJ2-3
CASSVRGTDTQYF
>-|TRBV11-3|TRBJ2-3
CASSPTDTQYF
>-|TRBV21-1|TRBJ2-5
CASSLDREETQYF
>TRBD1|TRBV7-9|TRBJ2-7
CASSPGQGPTYEQYF
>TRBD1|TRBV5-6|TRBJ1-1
CASSPTGARNTEAFF
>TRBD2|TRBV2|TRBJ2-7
CASRVRGSGANYEQYF
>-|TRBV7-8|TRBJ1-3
CASSFGGSGNTIYF
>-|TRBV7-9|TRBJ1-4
CASSLQGREKLFF
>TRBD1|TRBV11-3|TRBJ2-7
CASSLARGRHSYEQYF
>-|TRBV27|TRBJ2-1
CASSLYRDNEQFF
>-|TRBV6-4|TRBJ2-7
CASSRAPGFEQYF
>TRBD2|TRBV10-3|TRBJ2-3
CAISSTSGRPTDTQYF
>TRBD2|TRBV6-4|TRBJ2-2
CASSPRSGRTGELFF
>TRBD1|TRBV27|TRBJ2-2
CASSTRQGANTGELFF
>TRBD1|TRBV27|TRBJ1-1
CASSSHSLDRGGEGTEAFF
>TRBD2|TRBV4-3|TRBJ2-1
CASSQVTSGRITEQFF
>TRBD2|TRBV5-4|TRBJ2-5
CASSYGLAGGQETQYF
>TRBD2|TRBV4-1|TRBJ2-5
CASSQAASGRAVETQYF
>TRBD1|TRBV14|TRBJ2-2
CASSGDRGPLTGELFF
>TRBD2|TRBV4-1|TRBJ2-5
CASSQLGVAGHQETQYF
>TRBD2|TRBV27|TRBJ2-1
CASSLGAGGPNNEQFF
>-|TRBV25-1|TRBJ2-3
CASSEYPGITDTQYF
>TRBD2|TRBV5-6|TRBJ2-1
CASSRYGLAPTYNEQFF
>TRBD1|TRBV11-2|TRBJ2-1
CASSLQGALEGSHNEQFF
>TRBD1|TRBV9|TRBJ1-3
CASSVRDRGQDTIYF
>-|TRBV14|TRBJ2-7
CASSQARAQGVDYEQYF
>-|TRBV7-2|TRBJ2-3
CASRLAASTDTQYF
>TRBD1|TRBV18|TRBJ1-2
CASSPDRDTGDYGYTF
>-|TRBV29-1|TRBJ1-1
CSVDPRGYETEAFF
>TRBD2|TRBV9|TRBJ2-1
CASSKGPLPTSGGRGEQFF
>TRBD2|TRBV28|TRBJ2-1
CASSLPSGRVVQGGDNEQFF
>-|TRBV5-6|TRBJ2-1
CASSSTPDSPRWEQFF
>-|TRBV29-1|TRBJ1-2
CSVVLLLRGYGYTF
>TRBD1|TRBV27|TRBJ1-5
CASRAKGTGTGRYSNQPQHF
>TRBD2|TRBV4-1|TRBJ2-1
CASSQDVGTSLYNEQFF
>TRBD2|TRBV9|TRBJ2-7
CASSVRDGSLAGGVYEQYF